The T cell receptor beta chain under discussion was sequenced for a study of CD8 T cells in ankylosing spondylitis. Study results and caveats: Certain motif variants had earlier been reported in reactive arthritis synovial fluid and blood. Clones linked to disease, bearing a CD8+ phenotype, were relatively rare in peripheral blood.

As for this clonotype: Its antigen is not identified. A much larger clone lies a single base off, so this may be a read error.

In making TCR beta libraries, quantitative 5'-RACE with molecular barcodes was used. TCRdb redid the calling of the 5' RACE reads with MiXCR, one entry per CDR3 protein. The data contain over 100,000 distinct CDR3 sequences, more than 9.5% of them singletons. The CDR3 loop spans 12 amino acids. Germline CDR1 SGHAT, CDR2 FQNNGV. The receptor's source is a female donor with ankylosing spondylitis or in good health (not recorded which). This chain links TRBV11-2 with TRBJ2-7; no firm D call. The sequencing input was blood, either unsorted or a sorted T cell fraction (not recorded which). CDR3: CACSPSFDEQYF. The CDR3 nucleotides read TGTGCCTGCAGCCCCTCGTTCGACGAGCAGTACTTC.